This T cell receptor beta chain is drawn from a study of response to subunit inactivated influenza vaccine. Whole-study findings and limits: Authors suggested each seasonal flu vaccination may recruit only limited numbers of new T cells.

For this clonotype: The antigen is unknown.

TCRdb reprocessed the RT-PCR reads via MiXCR and lists one record per CDR3 protein. The sample lists 450,000 to 600,000 distinct CDR3 sequences, about 17% occurring once. The sequence came from a man aged 50 to 69 who received an inactivated influenza vaccine. This specimen consisted of CD4+ T cells sorted from PBMCs, obtained less than 25 months after vaccination.

The CDR3 reads CASSQSGTSAVEQFF. The CDR3 DNA reads TGTGCCAGCAGCCAATCCGGGACTAGCGCCGTTGAGCAGTTCTTC. V and J are TRBV4-2 and TRBJ2-1; 10 positions agree with TRBD2. The CDR3 has 15 amino acids. Trimming at V came to 2 bases and at J to 9 bases, leaving 7 bases not matched to a gene. Germline V lookup: CDR1 LGHNA, CDR2 YNFKEQ.